This note documents a single TCR beta chain sequence. Its antigen remains unknown. This sample is drawn from a study of cytomegalovirus exposure and HLA in healthy donors. For the study at large: Some 180 million T cells yielded 100 million or so unique TCR beta sequences in earlier analysis. Broader study findings: Follow-up analysis later connected one missense variant in DCLRE1C with trimming of TCR beta V- and J-genes. An analysis done earlier found most TCR beta V segments productive about 87% or about 30% of the time.

A multiplex PCR was run with 60 Vbeta primers and 13 Jbeta primers. Sequencing used immunoSEQ multiplex PCR; TCRdb keeps in-frame clones, though not all of them. The sample holds some 200,000 clones, around 74% seen once. V was clipped by 2 bases and J by 2 bases, with 7 bases between them. Germline V gene sequence: CDR1 KGHSH, CDR2 LQKENI. The length of the CDR3 is 13 residues. Sequenced input: PBMCs. This TCR came from a girl aged 10 to 17 in good health and CMV-seropositive. The gene calls are TRBV18 and TRBJ2-7, with D unclear. The CDR3 loop is CASSPTQTYEQYF. The CDR3 coding sequence is TGTGCCAGCTCACCAACACAGACCTACGAGCAGTACTTC.